This T cell receptor beta chain stems from a study of blood T cells in healthy people across ages. Study-wide findings and caveats: Estimates of total diversity, which came from one million sequenced T cells, were considered to be underestimates.

Primed by a sample-barcoded 5' primer and a J-beta primer mix, a second PCR proceeded for about 6 to 11 cycles. TCRdb analysed the 5' RACE reads with MiXCR anew, one entry per CDR3 protein. The table shows 1.6 million or so distinct CDR3 sequences, with about 32% occurring only once. Germline CDR1 and CDR2: KGHSH and LQKENI. The junction had 14 bases not matched to a gene; V was cut back by 3 bases and J by 6 bases. CDR3 length: 19 residues. This clonotype was counted a few times. Its antigen remains unknown. The sequence came from a woman under 40 in good health. V usage is TRBV18 and J usage is TRBJ2-3; the match to TRBD2 covers 14 bases. The sequenced sample consisted of blood. DNA of the CDR3: TGTGCCAGCTCACCGACCACGTCGGGGACTAGCGGGAGTTTCGATACGCAGTATTTT. Protein: CASSPTTSGTSGSFDTQYF.